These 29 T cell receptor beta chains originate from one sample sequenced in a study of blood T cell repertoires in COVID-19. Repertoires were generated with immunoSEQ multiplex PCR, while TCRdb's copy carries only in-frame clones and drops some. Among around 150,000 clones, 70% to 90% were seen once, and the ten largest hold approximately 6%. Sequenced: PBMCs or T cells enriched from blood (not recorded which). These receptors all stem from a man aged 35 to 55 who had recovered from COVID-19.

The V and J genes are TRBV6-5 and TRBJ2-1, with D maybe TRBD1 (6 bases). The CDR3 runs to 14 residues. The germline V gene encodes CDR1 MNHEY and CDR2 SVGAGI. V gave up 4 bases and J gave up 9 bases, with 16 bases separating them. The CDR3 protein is CASSWYSATGEQFF. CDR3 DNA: TGTGCCAGCAGTTGGTACTCGGCGACAGGTGAGCAGTTCTTC.

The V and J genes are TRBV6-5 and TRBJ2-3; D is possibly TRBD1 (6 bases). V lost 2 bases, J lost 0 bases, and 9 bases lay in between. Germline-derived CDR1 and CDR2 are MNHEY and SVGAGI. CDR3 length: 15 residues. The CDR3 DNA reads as TGTGCCAGCAGTTACAGGACAGCTAGCACAGATACGCAGTATTTT. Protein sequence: CASSYRTASTDTQYF.

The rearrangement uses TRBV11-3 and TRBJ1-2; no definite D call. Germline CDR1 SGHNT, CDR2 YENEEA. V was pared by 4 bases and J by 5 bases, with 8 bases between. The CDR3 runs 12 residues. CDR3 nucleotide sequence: TGTGCCAGCAGCTCATCAGGATATGGCTACACCTTC. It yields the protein CASSSSGYGYTF.

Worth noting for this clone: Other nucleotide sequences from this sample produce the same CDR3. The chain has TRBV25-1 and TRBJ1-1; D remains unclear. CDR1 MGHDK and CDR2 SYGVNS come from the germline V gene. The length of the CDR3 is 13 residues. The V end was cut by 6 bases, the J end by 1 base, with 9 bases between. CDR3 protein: CASSPDSNTEAFF. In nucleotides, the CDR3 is TGTGCCAGCAGCCCGGACTCGAACACTGAAGCTTTCTTT. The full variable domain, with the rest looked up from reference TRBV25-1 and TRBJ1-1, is EADIYQTPRYLVIGTGKKITLECSQTMGHDKMYWYQQDPGMELHLIHYSYGVNSTEKGDLSSESTVSRIRTEHFPLTLESARPSHTSQYLCASSPDSNTEAFFGQGTRLTVV.

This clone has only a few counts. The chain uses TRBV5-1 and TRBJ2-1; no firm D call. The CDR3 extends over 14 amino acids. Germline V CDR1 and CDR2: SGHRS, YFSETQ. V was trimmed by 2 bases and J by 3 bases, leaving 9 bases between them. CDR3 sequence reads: CASSFGSGYNEQFF. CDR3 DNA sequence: TGCGCCAGCAGCTTCGGATCGGGCTACAATGAGCAGTTCTTC.

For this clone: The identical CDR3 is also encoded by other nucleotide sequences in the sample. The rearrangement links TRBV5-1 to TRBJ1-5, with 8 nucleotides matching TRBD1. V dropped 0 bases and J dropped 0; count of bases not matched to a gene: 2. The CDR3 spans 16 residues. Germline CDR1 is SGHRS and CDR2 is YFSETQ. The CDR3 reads CASSLGTGYSNQPQHF. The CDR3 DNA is TGCGCCAGCAGCTTGGGGACAGGGTATAGCAATCAGCCCCAGCATTTT.

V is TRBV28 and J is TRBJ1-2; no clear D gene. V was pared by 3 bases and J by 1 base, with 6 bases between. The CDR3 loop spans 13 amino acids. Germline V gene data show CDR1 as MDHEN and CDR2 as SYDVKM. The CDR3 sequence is CASSFSNNYGYTF. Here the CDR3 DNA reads TGTGCCAGCAGTTTCAGTAATAACTATGGCTACACCTTC.

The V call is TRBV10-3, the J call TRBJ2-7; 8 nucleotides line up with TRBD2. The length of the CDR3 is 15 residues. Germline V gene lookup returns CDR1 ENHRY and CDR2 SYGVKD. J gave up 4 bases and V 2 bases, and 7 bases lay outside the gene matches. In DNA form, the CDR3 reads TGTGCCATCAGTGAGCGGGGGGGCGCGGGGTACGAGCAGTACTTC. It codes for CAISERGGAGYEQYF.

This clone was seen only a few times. CDR3 region: CATSRSRTSGGEKEQFF. CDR3 in DNA: TGTGCCACCAGCAGATCGCGGACTAGCGGGGGGGAAAAGGAGCAGTTCTTC. The chain recombines TRBV15 with TRBJ2-1; 15 bases match TRBD2. Trimming took 2 bases from V and 10 from J; bases not matched to a gene: 9. This CDR3 spans 17 amino acids. Germline V gives CDR1 LNHNV, CDR2 YYDKDF (reference sequence). Filled out from reference TRBV15 and TRBJ2-1, the complete variable domain reads DAMVIQNPRYQVTQFGKPVTLSCSQTLNHNVMYWYQQKSSQAPKLLFHYYDKDFNNEADTPDNFQSRRPNTSFCFLDIRSPGLGDTAMYLCATSRSRTSGGEKEQFFGPGTRLTVL.

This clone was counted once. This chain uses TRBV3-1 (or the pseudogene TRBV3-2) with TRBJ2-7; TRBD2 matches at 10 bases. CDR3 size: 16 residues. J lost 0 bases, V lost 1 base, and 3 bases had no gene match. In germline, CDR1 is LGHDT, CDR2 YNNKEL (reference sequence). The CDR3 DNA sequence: TGTGCCAGCAGCCAAGGACTAGCGGGTTCCTCCTACGAGCAGTACTTC. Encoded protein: CASSQGLAGSSYEQYF.

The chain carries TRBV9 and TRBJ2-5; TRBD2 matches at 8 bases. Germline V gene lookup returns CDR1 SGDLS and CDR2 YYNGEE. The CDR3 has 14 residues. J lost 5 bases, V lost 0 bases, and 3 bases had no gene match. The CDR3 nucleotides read TGTGCCAGCAGCGTAGGCCGCGGGAGGGAGACCCAGTACTTC. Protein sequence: CASSVGRGRETQYF.

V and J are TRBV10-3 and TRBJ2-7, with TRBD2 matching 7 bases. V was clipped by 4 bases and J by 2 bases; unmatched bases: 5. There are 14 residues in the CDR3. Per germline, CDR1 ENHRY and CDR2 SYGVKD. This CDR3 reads CAISGLAAAYEQYF. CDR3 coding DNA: TGTGCCATCAGTGGACTAGCAGCGGCCTACGAGCAGTACTTC.

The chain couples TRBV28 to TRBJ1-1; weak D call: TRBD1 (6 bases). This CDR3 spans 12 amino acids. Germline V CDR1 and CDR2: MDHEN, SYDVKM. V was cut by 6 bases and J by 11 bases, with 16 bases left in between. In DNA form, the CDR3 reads TGTGCCAGCAGCCCCAACTCAAGGGGGGCTTTCTTT. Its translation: CASSPNSRGAFF.

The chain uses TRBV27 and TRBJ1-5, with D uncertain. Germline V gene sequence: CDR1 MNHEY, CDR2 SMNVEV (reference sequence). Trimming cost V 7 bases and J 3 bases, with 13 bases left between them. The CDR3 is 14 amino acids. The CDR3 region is CASIRPRLNQPQHF. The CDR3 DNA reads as TGTGCCAGCATAAGGCCCAGACTCAATCAGCCCCAGCATTTT.

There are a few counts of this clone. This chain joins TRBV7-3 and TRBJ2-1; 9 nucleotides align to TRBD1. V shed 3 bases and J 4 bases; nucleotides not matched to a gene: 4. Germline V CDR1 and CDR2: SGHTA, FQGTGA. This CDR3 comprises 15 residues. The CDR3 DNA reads TGTGCCAGCAGCTTTGCGGGACAGGGATACAATGAGCAGTTCTTC. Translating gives CASSFAGQGYNEQFF.

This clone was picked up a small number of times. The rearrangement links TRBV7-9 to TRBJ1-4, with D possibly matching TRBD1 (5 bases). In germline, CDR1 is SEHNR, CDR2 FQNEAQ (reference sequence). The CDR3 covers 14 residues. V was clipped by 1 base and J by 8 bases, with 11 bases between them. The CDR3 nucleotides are TGTGCCAGCAGCTTAGAAAGGACACCCGAAAAACTGTTTTTT. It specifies CASSLERTPEKLFF. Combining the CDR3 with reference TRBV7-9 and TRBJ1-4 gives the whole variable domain DTGVSQNPRHKITKRGQNVTFRCDPISEHNRLYWYRQTLGQGPEFLTYFQNEAQLEKSRLLSDRFSAERPKGSFSTLEIQRTEQGDSAMYLCASSLERTPEKLFFGSGTQLSVL.

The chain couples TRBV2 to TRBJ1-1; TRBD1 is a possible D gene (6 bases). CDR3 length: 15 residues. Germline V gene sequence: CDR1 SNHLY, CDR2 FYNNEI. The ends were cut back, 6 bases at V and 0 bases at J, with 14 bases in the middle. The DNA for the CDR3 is TGTGCCAGCAGGACAGGAACAATATTGAACACTGAAGCTTTCTTT. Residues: CASRTGTILNTEAFF.

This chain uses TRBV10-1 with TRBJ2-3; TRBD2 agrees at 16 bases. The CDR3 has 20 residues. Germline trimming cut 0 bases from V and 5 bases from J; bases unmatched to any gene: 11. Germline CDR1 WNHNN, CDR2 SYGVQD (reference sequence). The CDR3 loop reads CASSESGTSGGALGGDTQYF. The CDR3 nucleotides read TGCGCCAGCAGTGAGTCAGGGACTAGCGGGGGGGCCCTTGGAGGAGATACGCAGTATTTT.

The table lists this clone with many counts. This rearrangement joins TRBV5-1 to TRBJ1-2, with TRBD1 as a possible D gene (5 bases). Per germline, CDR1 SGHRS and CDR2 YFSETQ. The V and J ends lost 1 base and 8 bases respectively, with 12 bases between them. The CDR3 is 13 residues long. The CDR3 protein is CASSLWGVAGYTF. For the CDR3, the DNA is TGCGCCAGCAGCTTGTGGGGGGTCGCAGGCTACACCTTC.

Written as DNA, the CDR3 is TGTGCCAGTAGCTCAGCGGGGCCGCAGTTCTTC. Residues: CASSSAGPQFF. This chain links TRBV19 with TRBJ2-1; 7 positions agree with TRBD2. From germline, CDR1 is LNHDA and CDR2 SQIVND (reference sequence). The CDR3 is 11 residues long. Germline trimming cut 6 bases from V and 12 bases from J; bases unmatched to any gene: 5.

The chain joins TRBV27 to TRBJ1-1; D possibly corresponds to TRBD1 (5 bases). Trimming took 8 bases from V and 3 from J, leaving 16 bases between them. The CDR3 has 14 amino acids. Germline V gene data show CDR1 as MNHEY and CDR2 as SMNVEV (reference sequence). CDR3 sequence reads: CASPPAGIHTEAFF. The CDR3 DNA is TGTGCCAGCCCTCCGGCAGGGATCCACACTGAAGCTTTCTTT.

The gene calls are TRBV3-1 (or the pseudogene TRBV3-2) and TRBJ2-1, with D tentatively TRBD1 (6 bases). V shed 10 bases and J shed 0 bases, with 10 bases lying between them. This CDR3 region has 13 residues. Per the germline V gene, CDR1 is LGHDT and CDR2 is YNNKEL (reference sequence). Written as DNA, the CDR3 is TGTGCCATTGGACAGAGCTCCTACAATGAGCAGTTCTTC. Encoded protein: CAIGQSSYNEQFF.

As DNA, the CDR3 is TGTGCCAGTAGTAACCTCGCGCGGGCAACTCTGGGTGGCTACACCTTC. Its translation is CASSNLARATLGGYTF. The rearrangement uses TRBV19 and TRBJ1-2; no reliable D call. Germline values: CDR1 LNHDA, CDR2 SQIVND (reference sequence). The CDR3 is 16 amino acids. V shed 4 bases and J shed 7 bases, with 22 bases lying between them.

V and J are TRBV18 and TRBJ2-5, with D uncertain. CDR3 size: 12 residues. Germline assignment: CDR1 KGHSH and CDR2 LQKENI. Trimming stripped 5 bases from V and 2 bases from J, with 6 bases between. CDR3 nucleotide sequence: TGTGCCAGCTCATCAATGCAAGAGACCCAGTACTTC. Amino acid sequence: CASSSMQETQYF.

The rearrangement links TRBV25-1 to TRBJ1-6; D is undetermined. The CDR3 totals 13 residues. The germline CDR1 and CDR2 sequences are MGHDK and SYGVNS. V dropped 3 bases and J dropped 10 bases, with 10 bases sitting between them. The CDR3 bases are TGTGCCAGCAGTGAGGCTCGCCCCTCACCCCTCCACTTT. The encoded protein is CASSEARPSPLHF. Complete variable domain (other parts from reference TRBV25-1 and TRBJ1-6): EADIYQTPRYLVIGTGKKITLECSQTMGHDKMYWYQQDPGMELHLIHYSYGVNSTEKGDLSSESTVSRIRTEHFPLTLESARPSHTSQYLCASSEARPSPLHFGNGTRLTVT.

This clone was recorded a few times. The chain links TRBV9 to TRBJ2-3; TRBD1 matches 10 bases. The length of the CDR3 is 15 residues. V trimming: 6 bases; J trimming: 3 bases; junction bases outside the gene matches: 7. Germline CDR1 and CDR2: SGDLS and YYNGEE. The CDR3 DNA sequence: TGTGCCAGCAATTCGGACAGGGGGAAAACAGATACGCAGTATTTT. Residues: CASNSDRGKTDTQYF.

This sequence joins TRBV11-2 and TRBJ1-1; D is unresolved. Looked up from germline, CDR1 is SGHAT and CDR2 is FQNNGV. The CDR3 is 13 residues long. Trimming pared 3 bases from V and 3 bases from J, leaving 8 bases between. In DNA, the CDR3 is TGTGCCAGCAGCTTTCTCCCAGACACTGAAGCTTTCTTT. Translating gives CASSFLPDTEAFF.

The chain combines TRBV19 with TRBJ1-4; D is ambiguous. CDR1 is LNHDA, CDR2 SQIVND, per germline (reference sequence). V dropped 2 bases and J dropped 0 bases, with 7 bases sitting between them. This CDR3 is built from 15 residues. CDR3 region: CASSIHTATNEKLFF. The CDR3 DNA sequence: TGTGCCAGTAGTATACATACTGCAACTAATGAAAAACTGTTTTTT.

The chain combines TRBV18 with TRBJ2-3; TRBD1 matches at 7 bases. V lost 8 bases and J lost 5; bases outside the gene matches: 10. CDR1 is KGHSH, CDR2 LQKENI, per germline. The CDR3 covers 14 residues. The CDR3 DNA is TGTGCCAGCCGGGCCGGGACAGTAGGAGATACGCAGTATTTT. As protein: CASRAGTVGDTQYF. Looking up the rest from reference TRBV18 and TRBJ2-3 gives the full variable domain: NAGVMQNPRHLVRRRGQEARLRCSPMKGHSHVYWYRQLPEEGLKFMVYLQKENIIDESGMPKERFSAEFPKEGPSILRIQQVVRGDSAAYFCASRAGTVGDTQYFGPGTRLTVL.